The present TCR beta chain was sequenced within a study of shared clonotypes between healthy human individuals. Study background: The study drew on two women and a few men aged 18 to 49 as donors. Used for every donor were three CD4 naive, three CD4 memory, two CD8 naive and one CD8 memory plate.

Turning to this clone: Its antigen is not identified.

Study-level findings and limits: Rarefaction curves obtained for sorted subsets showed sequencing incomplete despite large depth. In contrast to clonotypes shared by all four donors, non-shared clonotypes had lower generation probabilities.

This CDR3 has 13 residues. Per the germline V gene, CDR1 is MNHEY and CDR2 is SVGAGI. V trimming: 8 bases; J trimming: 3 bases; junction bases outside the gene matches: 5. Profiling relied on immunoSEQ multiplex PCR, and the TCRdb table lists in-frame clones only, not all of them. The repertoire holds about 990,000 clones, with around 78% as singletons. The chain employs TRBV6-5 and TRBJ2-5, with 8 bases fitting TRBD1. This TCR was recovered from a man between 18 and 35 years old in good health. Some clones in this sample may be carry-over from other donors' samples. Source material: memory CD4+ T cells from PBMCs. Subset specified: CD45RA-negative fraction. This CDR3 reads CASRTGSEETQYF. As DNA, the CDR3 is TGTGCCAGCCGGACAGGGTCGGAAGAGACCCAGTACTTC.